Listed below are T cell receptor beta chains from one sample, sequenced in a study of blood T cell repertoires in COVID-19. Repertoires were generated with immunoSEQ multiplex PCR, while TCRdb's copy carries only in-frame clones and drops some. The sample consists of 250,000 to 350,000 clones, roughly 87% of them appearing once. What was sequenced was PBMCs or T cells enriched from blood (not recorded which). The source is a woman between 18 and 29 years old who had recovered from COVID-19. Both conserved end residues are part of each CDR3. Each record gives: V gene, CDR3 length, J gene, D gene, clone size, CDR3 protein, CDR3 DNA. D genes are given only for firm matches. Some rows mark clone size as missing; the rest say once, few, many or name a class of expanded clone.

TRBV14	14	TRBJ1-2	NA	NA	CASSFTGSNYGYTF	TGTGCCAGCAGTTTCACAGGTTCTAACTATGGCTACACCTTC
TRBV20-1	14	TRBJ2-1	NA	NA	CSASGHHSYNEQFF	TGCAGTGCTAGTGGACACCATTCCTACAATGAGCAGTTCTTC
TRBV27	13	TRBJ2-7	NA	NA	CASNLQGSVEQYF	TGTGCCAGCAATCTACAGGGCTCGGTCGAGCAGTACTTC
TRBV24-1	13	TRBJ2-2	NA	once	CATSDGLPGELFF	TGTGCCACCAGTGATGGACTGCCCGGGGAGCTGTTTTTT
TRBV7-2	13	TRBJ2-1	TRBD1	NA	CASSLEGRGRQFF	TGTGCCAGCAGCTTAGAGGGCAGGGGGCGACAGTTCTTC
TRBV7-9	18	TRBJ1-4	NA	NA	CASSLAPGQLYHGEKLFF	TGTGCCAGCAGCTTAGCTCCCGGACAGTTATATCACGGGGAAAAACTGTTTTTT
TRBV3-1/TRBV3-2	17	TRBJ2-1	TRBD2	NA	CASSHGTSGRMYNEQFF	TGTGCCAGCAGCCACGGGACTAGCGGGAGGATGTACAATGAGCAGTTCTTC
TRBV5-1	15	TRBJ2-7	TRBD1	once	CASSLIGGRSYEQYF	TGCGCCAGCAGCTTGATAGGGGGCCGGTCCTACGAGCAGTACTTC
TRBV4-3	15	TRBJ1-2	NA	NA	CASSHANGFDYGYTF	TGCGCCAGCAGCCACGCAAACGGGTTTGACTATGGCTACACCTTC
TRBV25-1	16	TRBJ1-4	NA	NA	CASSEFMGHDNEKLFF	TGTGCCAGCAGTGAATTCATGGGACATGACAATGAAAAACTGTTTTTT
TRBV6-5	15	TRBJ2-2	TRBD1	NA	CASTEGQYVAGELFF	TGTGCCAGCACCGAGGGACAGTACGTGGCCGGGGAGCTGTTTTTT
TRBV18	15	TRBJ1-1	TRBD1	NA	CASLDRGGMNTEAFF	TGTGCCAGCTTGGACAGGGGAGGCATGAACACTGAAGCTTTCTTT
TRBV6-5	14	TRBJ1-3	NA	NA	CASSDRTVSNTIYF	TGTGCCAGCAGCGATAGGACAGTTTCTAACACCATATATTTT
TRBV6-1	14	TRBJ1-6	NA	NA	CASSERGDTTPLHF	TGTGCCAGCAGTGAGCGGGGGGATACGACACCCCTCCACTTT
TRBV5-5	13	TRBJ1-1	TRBD1	NA	CASSRRTGAEAFF	TGTGCCAGCAGCCGGAGGACAGGGGCGGAAGCTTTCTTT
TRBV4-1	17	TRBJ2-1	TRBD1	NA	CASSHRNSRGIWTGQFF	TGCGCCAGCAGCCACCGAAATAGCAGGGGCATATGGACAGGGCAGTTCTTC
TRBV4-3	13	TRBJ2-5	TRBD1	NA	CASSRGQQETQYF	TGCGCCAGCAGCCGGGGACAGCAAGAGACCCAGTACTTC
TRBV6-5	14	TRBJ2-7	TRBD2	NA	CASSGGTRGYEQYF	TGTGCCAGCAGCGGGGGGACTAGAGGTTACGAGCAGTACTTC
TRBV3-1/TRBV3-2	19	TRBJ2-5	TRBD2	NA	CASSHPRLAGGPERETQYF	TGTGCCAGCAGCCATCCGCGACTAGCGGGGGGGCCGGAGCGAGAGACCCAGTACTTC
TRBV7-9	14	TRBJ1-2	NA	NA	CASSLDGTPSVYTF	TGTGCCAGCAGCTTAGATGGGACACCCTCGGTCTACACCTTC
TRBV18	18	TRBJ1-2	NA	NA	CASSPGSRDPGGRYGYTF	TGTGCCAGCTCACCAGGATCTCGAGACCCTGGTGGGAGATATGGCTACACCTTC
TRBV28	14	TRBJ1-1	TRBD1	NA	CASSSTGGGTEAFF	TGTGCCAGCAGTTCCACAGGGGGCGGTACTGAAGCTTTCTTT
TRBV27	15	TRBJ1-2	NA	NA	CASSSSGGRNYGYTF	NA
TRBV4-3	18	TRBJ1-1	NA	NA	CASSQDWGRGLLSTEAFF	TGCGCCAGCAGCCAAGATTGGGGTCGAGGGCTCCTGAGCACTGAAGCTTTCTTT
TRBV10-3	14	TRBJ1-6	TRBD1	NA	CAIGPGQGDSPLHF	TGTGCCATCGGACCGGGACAGGGGGATTCACCCCTCCACTTT
TRBV6-5	13	TRBJ2-5	NA	NA	CASKQPSGETQYF	TGTGCCAGCAAACAACCGTCGGGAGAGACCCAGTACTTC
TRBV28	17	TRBJ1-3	NA	NA	CASSLWQGLLSGNTIYF	TGTGCCAGCAGTTTGTGGCAGGGTCTCCTCTCTGGAAACACCATATATTTT
TRBV29-1	14	TRBJ1-1	TRBD1	NA	CSVDSQGARTEAFF	TGCAGCGTCGATTCACAGGGGGCGAGGACTGAAGCTTTCTTT
TRBV3-1/TRBV3-2	15	TRBJ1-5	TRBD1	NA	CASSQSVGGDQPQHF	TGTGCCAGCAGCCAATCGGTAGGGGGCGATCAGCCCCAGCATTTT
TRBV7-9	14	TRBJ2-2	NA	NA	CASSKQQNTGELFF	TGTGCCAGCAGCAAACAACAGAACACCGGGGAGCTGTTTTTT
TRBV5-4	14	TRBJ1-2	NA	NA	CASSLASTSYGYTF	TGTGCCAGCAGCTTGGCCAGCACTAGTTATGGCTACACCTTC
TRBV11-1	16	TRBJ1-3	NA	NA	CASSLRRGPSGNTIYF	TGTGCCAGCAGCTTACGGCGGGGCCCCTCTGGAAACACCATATATTTT
TRBV24-1	19	TRBJ1-5	NA	NA	CATSDPRREGTSSNQPQHF	TGTGCCACCAGTGATCCCAGAAGGGAGGGGACAAGTAGCAATCAGCCCCAGCATTTT
TRBV5-1	13	TRBJ2-7	NA	NA	CASSSRRGYEQYF	TGCGCCAGCAGCTCTCGGCGGGGTTATGAGCAGTACTTC
TRBV15	16	TRBJ2-2	NA	NA	CATSRGATSLAGELFF	TGTGCCACCAGCAGAGGCGCCACTAGTCTCGCCGGGGAGCTGTTTTTT
TRBV5-1	14	TRBJ2-7	TRBD1	once	CASSFRGGVDEQYF	TGCGCCAGCAGCTTCAGAGGGGGCGTCGACGAGCAGTACTTC
TRBV5-1	13	TRBJ2-7	NA	NA	CASSSGPLYEQYF	TGCGCCAGCTCCAGTGGGCCGTTGTACGAGCAGTACTTC
TRBV2	17	TRBJ2-6	TRBD1	NA	CASSRDRVVSGANVLTF	TGTGCCAGCAGCCGGGACAGGGTTGTTTCTGGGGCCAACGTCCTGACTTTC
TRBV2	14	TRBJ2-7	TRBD1	NA	CASSEGTGRYEQYF	TGTGCCAGCAGTGAAGGGACAGGCCGTTACGAGCAGTACTTC
TRBV19	16	TRBJ1-1	NA	NA	CASSIRAAGVDTEAFF	TGTGCCAGTAGTATAAGAGCGGCGGGAGTTGACACTGAAGCTTTCTTT